The clone carrying this T cell receptor beta chain occurred many times. Antigen specificity is unknown. This record belongs to a study of T cells in Graves' hyperthyroidism and ophthalmopathy. The study, taken as a whole, reports: Clonotypes that were expanded in thyroid above 0.001 mostly appeared in blood too. Ophthalmopathy could be told apart from stable hyperthyroidism with a 13 V-J model.

This CDR3 region has 14 residues. The V end lost 6 bases, the J end lost 0 bases, and 6 bases lay between the germline ends. CDR1 MDHEN and CDR2 SYDVKM come from the germline V gene. Together with thyroid ultrasound, orbital computed tomography, serum thyroxine and TRAb, clinical symptoms were used for diagnoses. Amplified regions were TCR beta CDR3 sequences from RNA transcripts. The TCR CDR3 first-round RT-PCR relied on the HTBI primer set. One entry per CDR3 protein, called by TCRdb with MiXCR from the multiplex PCR reads. The sample shows roughly 500,000 distinct CDR3 sequences, around 15% of them seen only once.

Sequencing was done on a sample of blood. The TCR sequence derives from a woman aged 25 to 45 with Graves' ophthalmopathy. The rearrangement uses TRBV28 and TRBJ2-6; D remains unclear. This chain's CDR3 is CASSVGSGANVLTF. DNA of the CDR3: TGTGCCAGCAGCGTGGGCTCTGGGGCCAACGTCCTGACTTTC.